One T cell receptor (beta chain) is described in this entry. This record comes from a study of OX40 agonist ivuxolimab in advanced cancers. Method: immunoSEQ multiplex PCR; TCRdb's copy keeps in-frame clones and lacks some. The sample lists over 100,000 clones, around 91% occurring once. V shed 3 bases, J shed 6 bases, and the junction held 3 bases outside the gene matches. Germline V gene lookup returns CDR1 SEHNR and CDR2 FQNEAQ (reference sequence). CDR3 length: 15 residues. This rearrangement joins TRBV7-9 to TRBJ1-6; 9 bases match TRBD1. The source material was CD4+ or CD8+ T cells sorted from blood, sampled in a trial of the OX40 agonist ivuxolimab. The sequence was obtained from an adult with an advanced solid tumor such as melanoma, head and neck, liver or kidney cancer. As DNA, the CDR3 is TGTGCCAGCAGCTTTACGGGACAGGGTAATTCACCCCTCCACTTT. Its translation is CASSFTGQGNSPLHF.